This T cell receptor (beta chain) originates from a study of OX40 agonist ivuxolimab in advanced cancers. Between the trimmed V and J ends, which lost 5 bases and 4 bases, there was a span of 24 bases. The germline gives CDR1 MNHEY, CDR2 SMNVEV (reference sequence). The CDR3 spans 18 residues. Libraries were prepared by immunoSEQ multiplex PCR; TCRdb keeps only in-frame clonotypes and omits some of them. The sample includes roughly 56,000 clones, roughly three quarters seen only once; the top ten take 1.2%. The V and J genes are TRBV27 and TRBJ2-1; weak D call: TRBD2 (5 bases). The input for sequencing was CD4+ or CD8+ T cells sorted from blood, taken in a trial of the OX40 agonist ivuxolimab. This receptor was taken from an adult with an advanced solid tumor such as melanoma, head and neck, liver or kidney cancer. The chain's CDR3 is CASSPNKPRHPGYNEQFF. CDR3 sequence (DNA): TGTGCCAGCAGTCCCAATAAGCCAAGGCACCCGGGGTACAATGAGCAGTTCTTC.